This entry lists 21 T cell receptor beta chains sequenced from one sample in a study of blood T cell repertoires in COVID-19. Repertoires were generated with immunoSEQ multiplex PCR, while TCRdb's copy carries only in-frame clones and drops some. The sample yields over 250,000 clones, roughly 88% seen once. Sequenced: peripheral blood. The receptors were gathered from a woman in her 70s with acute or convalescent COVID-19.

In DNA form, the CDR3 reads TGTGCCAGCAGCTTAGGCCCCGACACTGAAGCTTTCTTT. Its protein is CASSLGPDTEAFF. This rearrangement joins TRBV7-3 to TRBJ1-1; D remains unclear. This CDR3 comprises 13 residues. CDR1 and CDR2 (germline): SGHTA, FQGTGA. Trimming removed 2 bases from V and 3 bases from J, with 7 bases in between.

The chain recombines TRBV5-4 with TRBJ2-5; 10 positions agree with TRBD1. Per germline, CDR1 SGHNT and CDR2 YYREEE (reference sequence). CDR3 size: 14 residues. V trimming: 4 bases; J trimming: 4 bases; junction bases outside the gene matches: 4. The CDR3 DNA is TGTGCCAGCAGCGTCCGGACAGGGGGAGAGACCCAGTACTTC. Its translation: CASSVRTGGETQYF.

The V call is TRBV5-4, the J call TRBJ2-6, with D perhaps matching TRBD1 (6 bases). Trimming stripped 4 bases from V and 1 base from J, with 6 bases between. The CDR3 has 14 amino acids. The germline V gene encodes CDR1 SGHNT and CDR2 YYREEE (reference sequence). The chain's CDR3 is CASSDRSGANVLTF. The CDR3, as DNA: TGTGCCAGCAGCGACAGGTCTGGGGCCAACGTCCTGACTTTC.

This clone was seen only once. V gene TRBV20-1 combines with J gene TRBJ1-2; 8 positions match TRBD1. Germline CDR1 reads DFQATT; CDR2 reads SNEGSKA (reference sequence). Trimming at V came to 5 bases and at J to 8 bases, leaving 4 bases not matched to a gene. This CDR3 region has 11 residues. The CDR3 sequence is CSASHRGGYTF. Here the CDR3 DNA reads TGCAGTGCTTCGCACAGGGGGGGCTACACCTTC.

J is TRBJ1-4 and V is TRBV3-1 (or the pseudogene TRBV3-2), with a weak D call TRBD1 (6 bases). The CDR3 loop spans 15 amino acids. Per the germline V gene, CDR1 is LGHDT and CDR2 is YNNKEL (reference sequence). Trimming took off 4 bases at V and 7 bases at J, with 16 bases between the two ends. The CDR3 loop is CASSPSTGFGEKLFF. CDR3 DNA sequence: TGTGCCAGCAGCCCTTCTACAGGGTTCGGTGAAAAACTGTTTTTT.

V and J are TRBV9 and TRBJ1-3; D gene ambiguous. CDR3 length equals 14 residues. The V end was cut by 2 bases, the J end by 2 bases, with 8 bases between. Germline V gene data show CDR1 as SGDLS and CDR2 as YYNGEE. The CDR3 spells CASSVGPPGNTIYF. The CDR3 DNA follows: TGTGCCAGCAGCGTTGGGCCACCTGGAAACACCATATATTTT.

The genes are TRBV5-1 and TRBJ1-6; a weak D match, TRBD1 (6 bases). Germline-derived CDR1 and CDR2 are SGHRS and YFSETQ. Trimming shortened V by 4 bases and J by 8 bases, and 16 bases separated the two germline ends. This CDR3 has 15 residues. The CDR3 DNA reads TGCGCCAGCAGCGCGCAACAGGGATTTGATTCACCCCTCCACTTT. Residues: CASSAQQGFDSPLHF.

The J gene is TRBJ1-2, the V gene TRBV24-1; 7 bases align to TRBD1. V shed 3 bases and J 6 bases; nucleotides not matched to a gene: 6. CDR1 is KGHDR and CDR2 is SFDVKD in the germline V gene. The CDR3 is 14 residues long. This CDR3 reads CATSDGNRGNGYTF. The CDR3 bases are TGTGCCACCAGTGATGGGAACAGGGGAAATGGCTACACCTTC.

This clone has just a few counts. Other DNA sequences from this sample encode an identical CDR3 as well. The V and J genes are TRBV20-1 and TRBJ2-5, with D perhaps TRBD2 (5 bases). CDR1 and CDR2 from the germline V gene are DFQATT and SNEGSKA (reference sequence). V dropped 4 bases and J dropped 5 bases, with 8 bases sitting between them. The CDR3 loop spans 11 amino acids. In DNA form, the CDR3 reads TGCAGTGCTATGAGGGAGGAGACCCAGTACTTC. This codes for CSAMREETQYF.

This chain links TRBV5-8 with TRBJ2-3, with D maybe TRBD2 (5 bases). Germline V gene data show CDR1 as SGHTS and CDR2 as YDEGEE. The CDR3 is 15 residues long. Trimming removed 0 bases at V and 2 bases at J, with 10 bases between. The chain's CDR3 is CASSLGGSHTDTQYF. The CDR3 DNA follows: TGTGCCAGCAGCTTGGGAGGGAGCCACACAGATACGCAGTATTTT.

This clone was counted a single time. J is TRBJ2-7 and V is TRBV25-1; TRBD1 matches at 8 bases. The CDR3 totals 14 residues. Germline V gene lookup returns CDR1 MGHDK and CDR2 SYGVNS. V gave up 0 bases and J gave up 6 bases; unmatched junction bases: 4. The CDR3 DNA reads as TGTGCCAGCAGTGAATATAGGACAGGGAGCGAGCAGTACTTC. Protein sequence: CASSEYRTGSEQYF.

The DNA for the CDR3 is TGTGCCAGCAGCCCCTCGGGAGGGTTCACTGAAGCTTTCTTT. It encodes CASSPSGGFTEAFF. This chain uses TRBV11-2 with TRBJ1-1; D is unclear. The CDR3 has 14 residues. V gave up 5 bases and J gave up 4 bases, with 14 bases separating them. From germline, CDR1 is SGHAT and CDR2 FQNNGV.

V and J are TRBV6-6 and TRBJ2-5, with D possibly matching TRBD2 (5 bases). CDR3 size: 12 residues. Trimming took off 10 bases at V and 4 bases at J, with 13 bases between the two ends. The germline gives CDR1 MNHNY, CDR2 SVGAGI (reference sequence). In DNA form, the CDR3 reads TGTGCCACCTCGGCGGGTGCAGAGACCCAGTACTTC. As protein: CATSAGAETQYF.

In the case of this clone: This same CDR3 is encoded by further DNA sequences in the sample. The chain links TRBV5-4 to TRBJ1-3, with D possibly being TRBD1 (6 bases). The CDR3 has 13 amino acids. V lost 1 base to trimming and J lost 4 bases, with 6 bases between them. Germline CDR1 reads SGHNT; CDR2 reads YYREEE (reference sequence). As DNA, the CDR3 is TGTGCCAGCAGCTTGCAGGGGGGAAACACCATATATTTT. The encoded protein is CASSLQGGNTIYF.

The CDR3 DNA reads TGCGCTACCAGGGGAAGCTCCTACAATGAGCAGTTCTTC. Amino acid sequence: CATRGSSYNEQFF. This chain connects TRBV10-1 to TRBJ2-1; a possible D gene is TRBD1 (6 bases). The CDR3 consists of 13 residues. Germline V CDR1 and CDR2: WNHNN, SYGVQD (reference sequence).

Comments on this clone: Other DNA sequences in this specimen translate into the identical CDR3. J is TRBJ1-2 and V is TRBV5-1; the match to TRBD1 covers 9 bases. V dropped 4 bases and J dropped 8; count of bases not matched to a gene: 3. CDR1 SGHRS and CDR2 YFSETQ come from the germline V gene. This CDR3 comprises 12 residues. As DNA, the CDR3 is TGCGCCAGCAGCCCCGGACAGGGGGGCTACACCTTC. It encodes CASSPGQGGYTF.

The chain carries TRBV6-6 and TRBJ1-5; D is ambiguous. CDR3 length equals 13 residues. The V end lost 4 bases, the J end lost 5 bases, and 9 bases lay between the germline ends. Germline lookup yields CDR1 MNHNY and CDR2 SVGAGI (reference sequence). CDR3: CASSSDGDQPQHF. In nucleotides, the CDR3 is TGTGCCAGCAGTTCTGACGGGGATCAGCCCCAGCATTTT.

V usage is TRBV6-1 and J usage is TRBJ1-2, with D unclear. The germline gives CDR1 MNHNS, CDR2 SASEGT. The length of the CDR3 is 13 residues. V shed 1 base and J shed 8 bases, with 11 bases lying between them. The CDR3 bases are TGTGCCAGCAGTGAAGGACTGGTCGGAGGCTACACCTTC. It encodes CASSEGLVGGYTF.

The V and J genes are TRBV29-1 and TRBJ1-1; no firm D call. Between the trimmed V and J ends, which lost 2 bases and 6 bases, there was a span of 7 bases. The CDR3 is 11 amino acids. Germline V lookup: CDR1 SQVTM, CDR2 ANQGSEA. The CDR3, as DNA: TGCAGCGTTGAACGAGGGTCTGAAGCTTTCTTT. Residues: CSVERGSEAFF.

The V gene is TRBV6-6, the J gene TRBJ2-4, with 8 bases identical to TRBD1. The trim removed 4 bases at V and 6 bases at J, leaving 5 bases unmatched. CDR3 size: 14 residues. Per the germline V gene, CDR1 is MNHNY and CDR2 is SVGAGI (reference sequence). The CDR3 loop is CASSLDRERNIQYF. The CDR3 nucleotides read TGTGCCAGCAGTTTGGACAGGGAAAGAAACATTCAGTACTTC.

The chain uses TRBV3-1 (or the pseudogene TRBV3-2) and TRBJ1-1; a weak D match, TRBD1 (5 bases). The CDR3 has 13 amino acids. Trimming removed 1 base at V and 10 bases at J, with 13 bases between. Germline assignment: CDR1 LGHDT and CDR2 YNNKEL (reference sequence). CDR3 sequence (DNA): TGTGCCAGCAGCCAAGTGCTGGACATAGGAGCTTTCTTT. As protein: CASSQVLDIGAFF.